The 27 T cell receptor beta chains given below trace back to one sample, sequenced in a study of shared T cell receptors in the human thymus. The method was immunoSEQ multiplex PCR; TCRdb's version includes in-frame clones alone and lacks a portion of them. This table holds over 65,000 clones, 90% to 95% found once. Sequencing used thymocytes. The receptors come from a human donor.

The genes are TRBV7-6 and TRBJ2-2; D is possibly TRBD2 (6 bases). Germline loops: CDR1 SGHVS, CDR2 FNYEAQ. V lost 1 base to trimming and J lost 3 bases, with 15 bases between them. This CDR3 has 17 amino acids. The CDR3 DNA sequence: TGTGCCAGCAGCTTAGAATGTGGGAGGCGGCACACCGGGGAGCTGTTTTTT. Protein: CASSLECGRRHTGELFF.

CDR3 sequence reads: CASSSRGGTGYPGELFF. CDR3 DNA: TGTGCCAGCAGCTCCCGGGGTGGGACAGGGTACCCCGGGGAGCTGTTTTTT. The genes are TRBV9 and TRBJ2-2; TRBD1 matches at 9 bases. V shed 4 bases and J 6 bases; nucleotides not matched to a gene: 13. Per germline, CDR1 SGDLS and CDR2 YYNGEE. The CDR3 extends over 17 amino acids. The variable domain in full, with the rest retrieved from reference TRBV9 and TRBJ2-2, is DSGVTQTPKHLITATGQRVTLRCSPRSGDLSVYWYQQSLDQGLQFLIQYYNGEERAKGNILERFSAQQFPDLHSELNLSSLELGDSALYFCASSSRGGTGYPGELFFGEGSRLTVL.

The chain carries TRBV9 and TRBJ1-1, with 9 nucleotides matching TRBD1. Unmatched junction bases numbered 9, after V lost 3 bases and J lost 3 bases. Germline V gives CDR1 SGDLS, CDR2 YYNGEE. CDR3 length: 16 amino acids. The CDR3 bases are TGTGCCAGCAGCGCCCCCACACGGACAGGGGACACTGAAGCTTTCTTT. It translates to CASSAPTRTGDTEAFF.

As DNA, the CDR3 is TGTGCCAGCAGCAACCCAGGGTTAGGGAGCGGGCTAGCCAAAAACATTCAGTACTTC. Translated, it gives CASSNPGLGSGLAKNIQYF. This chain links TRBV7-9 with TRBJ2-4; tentative D call: TRBD2 (6 bases). V shed 5 bases and J shed 0 bases, with 23 bases lying between them. The CDR3 totals 19 residues. In germline, CDR1 is SEHNR, CDR2 FQNEAQ (reference sequence).

This clone was detected only once. The chain employs TRBV19 and TRBJ2-7; 9 bases map to TRBD1. The CDR3 consists of 19 residues. With 5 bases clipped from V and 3 bases from J, the junction kept 20 bases outside the gene matches. Germline assignment: CDR1 LNHDA and CDR2 SQIVND (reference sequence). The CDR3 region has the DNA TGTGCCAGTAGTCATCGTGGGACAGGGAACCCAGGAGGCTTCTACGAGCAGTACTTC. It translates to CASSHRGTGNPGGFYEQYF.

This sequence joins TRBV7-9 and TRBJ1-6; the match to TRBD1 covers 10 bases. Germline assignment: CDR1 SEHNR and CDR2 FQNEAQ (reference sequence). J lost 10 bases, V lost 7 bases, and 16 bases had no gene match. The CDR3 loop spans 17 amino acids. The CDR3 DNA reads TGTGCCAGCACCACCCCCGGGGGTGGGACAGGGGCCTCACCCCTCCACTTT. Encoded protein: CASTTPGGGTGASPLHF.

The chain's CDR3 is CASSQTPGWRTQYSPGANVLTF. The CDR3 coding sequence is TGCGCCAGCAGCCAAACCCCAGGATGGAGGACCCAATACTCCCCTGGGGCCAACGTCCTGACTTTC. The rearrangement joins TRBV4-3 to TRBJ2-6; D may be TRBD2 (5 bases). The germline V gene has CDR1 LGHNA and CDR2 YSLEER. The CDR3 is 22 amino acids. The V and J ends lost 2 bases and 2 bases respectively, with 28 bases between them.

The chain uses TRBV4-3 and TRBJ2-5, with D perhaps TRBD1 (6 bases). CDR3 length equals 15 residues. CDR1 is LGHNA, CDR2 YSLEER, per germline. Trimming cost V 1 base and J 0 bases, with 9 bases left between them. Here the CDR3 DNA reads TGCGCCAGCAGCCAAGTACAGGGTTACCAAGAGACCCAGTACTTC. Its protein product is CASSQVQGYQETQYF.

This rearrangement joins TRBV9 to TRBJ2-1, with D possibly being TRBD1 (6 bases). V was cut by 3 bases and J by 7 bases, with 14 bases left in between. Germline loops: CDR1 SGDLS, CDR2 YYNGEE. This CDR3 spans 14 amino acids. CDR3 in DNA: TGTGCCAGCAGCGCCTCCGGGACAAGAAATGAGCAGTTCTTC. Translation gives CASSASGTRNEQFF.

The CDR3 DNA sequence: TGTGCCTGGAGTGTCAACAGGGAGGTTGCCTACGAGCAGTACTTC. Its translation: CAWSVNREVAYEQYF. The rearrangement joins TRBV30 to TRBJ2-7; tentatively, D is TRBD1 or TRBD2 (6 bases each). Germline CDR1 reads GTSNPN; CDR2 reads SVGIG (reference sequence). The ends were cut back, 0 bases at V and 2 bases at J, with 14 bases in the middle. This CDR3 region has 15 residues. Combining the CDR3 with reference TRBV30 and TRBJ2-7 gives the whole variable domain SQTIHQWPATLVQPVGSPLSLECTVEGTSNPNLYWYRQAAGRGLQLLFYSVGIGQISSEVPQNLSASRPQDRQFILSSKKLLLSDSGFYLCAWSVNREVAYEQYFGPGTRLTVT.

The chain has TRBV5-1 and TRBJ2-7; D not certain. Looked up from germline, CDR1 is SGHRS and CDR2 is YFSETQ. With 0 bases removed from V and 0 bases from J, the gap between germline ends came to 13 bases. The CDR3 runs to 16 residues. In nucleotides, the CDR3 is TGCGCCAGCAGCTTGGTAGGCAGTGATAGCTCCTACGAGCAGTACTTC. Its translation is CASSLVGSDSSYEQYF. Full variable domain (rest looked up from reference TRBV5-1 and TRBJ2-7): KAGVTQTPRYLIKTRGQQVTLSCSPISGHRSVSWYQQTPGQGLQFLFEYFSETQRNKGNFPGRFSGRQFSNSRSEMNVSTLELGDSALYLCASSLVGSDSSYEQYFGPGTRLTVT.

The chain recombines TRBV7-6 with TRBJ2-2; D is perhaps TRBD1 (6 bases). V was pared by 0 bases and J by 4 bases, with 15 bases between. There are 17 residues in the CDR3. Germline V lookup: CDR1 SGHVS, CDR2 FNYEAQ. DNA for the CDR3: TGTGCCAGCAGCTTAGCGGGGCTTTCGACAGGCACCGGGGAGCTGTTTTTT. It specifies CASSLAGLSTGTGELFF.

V gene TRBV7-3 combines with J gene TRBJ2-6, with 8 bases aligning to TRBD1. Germline V gene lookup returns CDR1 SGHTA and CDR2 FQGTGA. The CDR3 loop spans 23 amino acids. Unmatched junction bases numbered 20, after V lost 1 base and J lost 0 bases. In nucleotides, the CDR3 is TGTGCCAGCAGCTTAAAAGTCAAGGAGGGACCGGGACAGGTTAGCTCTGGGGCCAACGTCCTGACTTTC. This sequence encodes CASSLKVKEGPGQVSSGANVLTF. The entire variable domain, with the rest obtained from reference TRBV7-3 and TRBJ2-6, is as follows: GAGVSQTPSNKVTEKGKYVELRCDPISGHTALYWYRQSLGQGPEFLIYFQGTGAADDSGLPNDRFFAVRPEGSVSTLKIQRTERGDSAVYLCASSLKVKEGPGQVSSGANVLTFGAGSRLTVL.

The chain joins TRBV2 to TRBJ1-1, with D uncertain. V was cut by 5 bases and J by 11 bases, with 15 bases left in between. The CDR3 loop spans 12 amino acids. The germline gives CDR1 SNHLY, CDR2 FYNNEI. In DNA form, the CDR3 reads TGTGCCAGCAGTACACGATATGGTCCGGCTTTCTTT. This sequence encodes CASSTRYGPAFF.

Here the CDR3 reads CASSPLRKGVYEQYF. CDR3 nucleotide sequence: TGTGCCAGCAGCCCCCTCCGGAAGGGGGTCTACGAGCAGTACTTC. The chain joins TRBV11-1 to TRBJ2-7; D might be TRBD1 (6 bases). The CDR3 totals 15 residues. Germline-derived CDR1 and CDR2 are SGHAT and FQDESV (reference sequence). The ends were cut back, 5 bases at V and 3 bases at J, with 17 bases in the middle.

The genes are TRBV5-6 and TRBJ2-1; D is unresolved. V gave up 1 base and J gave up 6 bases, with 8 bases separating them. The germline gives CDR1 SGHDT, CDR2 YYEEEE. The CDR3 loop spans 13 amino acids. Here the CDR3 reads CASSLRQVNEQFF. The CDR3 bases are TGTGCCAGCAGCTTGAGGCAGGTCAATGAGCAGTTCTTC.

The chain joins TRBV6-1 to TRBJ2-5; D is uncertain. CDR3 length equals 19 residues. Germline V gene lookup returns CDR1 MNHNS and CDR2 SASEGT. Trimming stripped 2 bases from V and 2 bases from J, with 24 bases between. The CDR3 spells CASSEFSPTSPLGQETQYF. The CDR3, as DNA: TGTGCCAGCAGTGAATTCAGTCCTACCTCACCCCTGGGGCAAGAGACCCAGTACTTC.

The chain joins TRBV9 to TRBJ2-7, with D unresolved. The V gene lost 4 bases and the J gene lost 2 bases, with 7 bases spanning the gap. The CDR3 loop spans 12 amino acids. Germline lookup yields CDR1 SGDLS and CDR2 YYNGEE. CDR3 DNA sequence: TGTGCCAGCAGCTCAGACGCCTACGAGCAGTACTTC. Encoded protein: CASSSDAYEQYF.

The chain has TRBV7-9 and TRBJ2-1; D may correspond to TRBD1 or TRBD2 (7 bases each). The CDR3 runs to 15 residues. The germline V and J ends were trimmed by 1 base and 10 bases, with 17 bases remaining between them. Germline V gene lookup returns CDR1 SEHNR and CDR2 FQNEAQ (reference sequence). The CDR3 region has the DNA TGTGCCAGCAGCTTAGGTAGGACAGGCGGGGGCGAGCAGTTCTTC. This codes for CASSLGRTGGGEQFF.

J is TRBJ2-5 and V is TRBV9, with D perhaps matching TRBD1 (5 bases). Germline CDR1 reads SGDLS; CDR2 reads YYNGEE. V was clipped by 1 base and J by 4 bases, with 11 bases between them. The CDR3 is 14 residues long. The CDR3 DNA is TGTGCCAGCAGCGTAAGACCAAGGGGAGAGACCCAGTACTTC. Translation: CASSVRPRGETQYF.

The chain recombines TRBV4-1 with TRBJ1-1; no firm D call. Germline CDR1 is MGHRA and CDR2 is YSYEKL. The CDR3 is 14 residues long. Trimming pared 3 bases from V and 3 bases from J, leaving 11 bases between. The CDR3 sequence is CASSHIQCDTEAFF. The CDR3 DNA sequence: TGCGCCAGCAGCCATATACAGTGCGACACTGAAGCTTTCTTT.

CDR3 protein: CASSLGEAENTEAFF. Here the CDR3 DNA reads TGTGCCAGCAGCTTAGGGGAGGCTGAGAACACTGAAGCTTTCTTT. The chain uses TRBV7-2 and TRBJ1-1; D gene uncertain. From germline, CDR1 is SGHTA and CDR2 FQGNSA. V was shortened by 1 base and J by 1 base, with 10 bases between the two germline ends. The CDR3 contains 15 residues.

CDR3 in amino acids: CATRLPGTGIGYTF. In DNA form, the CDR3 reads TGTGCCACCCGCCTACCCGGGACAGGGATTGGCTACACCTTC. The chain employs TRBV28 and TRBJ1-2; 9 bases are a match to TRBD1. After removal of 10 bases from V and 7 bases from J, the junction contained 13 bases not matched to a gene. CDR3 length equals 14 residues. Germline V gene sequence: CDR1 MDHEN, CDR2 SYDVKM.

The rearrangement joins TRBV7-2 to TRBJ2-5; 8 bases align to TRBD2. Unmatched junction bases numbered 16, after V lost 2 bases and J lost 5 bases. The CDR3 sequence is 18 residues long. CDR1 and CDR2 (germline): SGHTA, FQGNSA. The DNA of the CDR3 is TGTGCCAGCAGCTTATTGTGGGGTCTAGCGGGCGACGCCGAGACCCAGTACTTC. This translates into CASSLLWGLAGDAETQYF. Full variable domain (outside the CDR3, taken from reference TRBV7-2 and TRBJ2-5): GAGVSQSPSNKVTEKGKDVELRCDPISGHTALYWYRQSLGQGLEFLIYFQGNSAPDKSGLPSDRFSAERTGGSVSTLTIQRTQQEDSAVYLCASSLLWGLAGDAETQYFGPGTRLLVL.

This rearrangement joins TRBV6-1 to TRBJ2-3, with 11 bases fitting TRBD2. Germline CDR1 and CDR2: MNHNS and SASEGT. Germline trimming cut 2 bases from V and 2 bases from J; bases unmatched to any gene: 12. This CDR3 comprises 19 residues. CDR3 sequence: CASSEFGLAGGRTTDTQYF. DNA for the CDR3: TGTGCCAGCAGTGAATTTGGCCTAGCGGGGGGCCGAACCACAGATACGCAGTATTTT.

The chain recombines TRBV18 with TRBJ2-4; 10 nucleotides match TRBD1. Germline CDR1 reads KGHSH; CDR2 reads LQKENI. V lost 0 bases to trimming and J lost 2 bases; unmatched junction nucleotides: 10. This CDR3 is 19 amino acids long. The CDR3: CASSPPGQGQGIPKNIQYF. CDR3 in DNA: TGTGCCAGCTCACCACCGGGACAGGGACAGGGGATACCCAAAAACATTCAGTACTTC.

The chain joins TRBV28 to TRBJ2-5; TRBD2 aligns across 10 bases. Germline CDR1 is MDHEN and CDR2 is SYDVKM. CDR3 length equals 14 residues. V dropped 10 bases and J dropped 3; count of bases not matched to a gene: 8. CDR3 residues: CATQRGGVKETQYF. In DNA, the CDR3 is TGTGCCACTCAGCGGGGGGGAGTGAAAGAGACCCAGTACTTC. Using reference TRBV28 and TRBJ2-5 for the parts outside the CDR3, the full variable domain is DVKVTQSSRYLVKRTGEKVFLECVQDMDHENMFWYRQDPGLGLRLIYFSYDVKMKEKGDIPEGYSVSREKKERFSLILESASTNQTSMYLCATQRGGVKETQYFGPGTRLLVL.